This T cell receptor beta chain was observed in a study of T cells expressing NK-cell markers. As for the study in general: Sorted CD3+CD56+NKG2C+, CD3+CD56+NKG2C- and CD3+CD56-NKG2C+ T-cell subsets were beta-chain profiled. Study outcomes and limitations: The share of CD8+ T cells held by dominant NKG2C+ clonotypes was 1.0-7.0% in about 6 donors. The study did not resolve the HCMV specificity of expanded NKG2C+ T cell clones.

The V gene's germline CDR1 is SGHRS and CDR2 YFSETQ. The CDR3 covers 14 residues. In the case of this clonotype: Its antigen is unknown.

The TCR beta cDNA came from 5'RACE template switching with UMIs. TCRdb reanalyzed the 5' RACE reads, giving one entry per CDR3 protein sequence and no DNA. In all, the sample yields some 450,000 distinct CDR3 sequences. The chain has TRBV5-1 and TRBJ2-5; TCRdb lists TRBD2, though no DNA is available to test this call. The TCR comes from a woman aged 18 to 75 in good health. The sequenced sample was blood T cells: a sorted CD56 or NKG2C T cell subset, CD4+ or CD8+ T cells, or bulk PBMC T cells (not recorded which). The CDR3 spells CASSLWGAEETQYF.